These 21 T cell receptor beta chains came from one sample sequenced in a study of control samples from healthy donors and cancer patients. Only in-frame clones appear in the TCRdb table, and some are missing; sequencing was by immunoSEQ multiplex PCR. The sample shows approximately 90,000 clones, 85% to 95% of them seen only once. Sequenced input: blood. The receptors originated from a young woman in good health.

The rearrangement links TRBV23-1 to TRBJ2-2; 7 positions agree with TRBD1. TRBV23-1 is classed as an ORF, of uncertain function. V gave up 9 bases and J gave up 6 bases; unmatched junction bases: 16. The CDR3 is 16 amino acids. The CDR3 DNA follows: TGCGCCAGTTGGAGTCCCACAGGGGAGTGCCCCGGGGAGCTGTTTTTT. Its translation is CASWSPTGECPGELFF.

The CDR3: CASSLETSGSYEQYF. The CDR3 DNA reads TGTGCCAGCAGCTTAGAGACTAGCGGGAGTTACGAGCAGTACTTC. This sequence joins TRBV6-5 and TRBJ2-7; 12 positions match TRBD2. Germline assignment: CDR1 MNHEY and CDR2 SVGAGI. V trimming: 6 bases; J trimming: 4 bases; junction bases outside the gene matches: 7. The CDR3 length is 15 residues.

The V gene is TRBV6-5, the J gene TRBJ2-7; weak D call: TRBD1 (5 bases). The CDR3 spans 11 residues. Trimming pared 5 bases from V and 3 bases from J, leaving 5 bases between. Germline V gene lookup returns CDR1 MNHEY and CDR2 SVGAGI. CDR3 bases: TGTGCCAGCAGTACAGGCTACGAGCAGTACTTC. Residues: CASSTGYEQYF.

The chain couples TRBV6-4 to TRBJ2-2; TRBD2 matches 11 bases. The germline CDR1 and CDR2 sequences are MRHNA and SNTAGT. There are 15 residues in the CDR3. V trimming: 0 bases; J trimming: 6 bases; junction bases outside the gene matches: 0. CDR3 amino acids: CASSDSTSGAGELFF. In DNA form, the CDR3 reads TGTGCCAGCAGTGACTCGACTAGCGGGGCCGGGGAGCTGTTTTTT.

The chain has TRBV5-4 and TRBJ1-4, with 9 bases fitting TRBD1. Germline V CDR1 and CDR2: SGHNT, YYREEE (reference sequence). Germline trimming cut 4 bases from V and 8 bases from J; bases unmatched to any gene: 9. The CDR3 runs to 15 residues. The CDR3 DNA sequence: TGTGCCAGCAGCCCGACAGGGGGAAGAGACGAAAAACTGTTTTTT. Amino acid sequence: CASSPTGGRDEKLFF.

This chain joins TRBV4-1 and TRBJ1-2; D gene ambiguous. From germline, CDR1 is MGHRA and CDR2 YSYEKL. V was shortened by 4 bases and J by 8 bases, with 23 bases between the two germline ends. The CDR3 has 16 amino acids. The CDR3, as DNA: TGCGCCAGCAGCCCCTCGGTCTTCCGGGAACCTATCGGCTACACCTTC. Residues: CASSPSVFREPIGYTF.

This rearrangement joins TRBV5-4 to TRBJ2-7; a possible D gene is TRBD2 (6 bases). The germline gives CDR1 SGHNT, CDR2 YYREEE (reference sequence). CDR3 length: 17 amino acids. V was trimmed by 0 bases and J by 6 bases, leaving 22 bases between them. The CDR3 DNA follows: TGTGCCAGCAGCTTGGCCAATCTCCGGGGGACCACCATCGAGCAGTACTTC. It encodes CASSLANLRGTTIEQYF.

The chain has TRBV19 and TRBJ2-1; a possible D gene is TRBD2 (8 bases). The CDR3 totals 17 residues. Per the germline V gene, CDR1 is LNHDA and CDR2 is SQIVND (reference sequence). V was trimmed by 7 bases and J by 1 base, leaving 20 bases between them. The DNA of the CDR3 is TGTGCCAGTACTCATAGGGGGCTAGCGGGTTCCTACAATGAGCAGTTCTTC. Translated: CASTHRGLAGSYNEQFF.

As regards this clone: The sample has other DNA sequences that encode this CDR3 too. The chain combines TRBV5-1 with TRBJ1-2; the D is unclear. Deletions cut 0 bases from V and 4 bases from J, with 10 bases between. Germline loops: CDR1 SGHRS, CDR2 YFSETQ. The length of the CDR3 is 14 residues. The DNA for the CDR3 is TGCGCCAGCAGCTTGGCCCTGGGGAGCTATGGCTACACCTTC. Translating it yields CASSLALGSYGYTF.

The chain recombines TRBV3-1 (or the pseudogene TRBV3-2) with TRBJ1-2; D call uncertain. The V and J ends lost 2 bases and 5 bases respectively, with 9 bases between them. The CDR3 contains 13 residues. Per germline, CDR1 LGHDT and CDR2 YNNKEL (reference sequence). CDR3 protein: CASSQLNSYGYTF. CDR3 nucleotides: TGTGCCAGCAGCCAATTAAATTCGTATGGCTACACCTTC.

The rearrangement links TRBV5-1 to TRBJ2-1, with 15 bases fitting TRBD2. J lost 8 bases, V lost 4 bases, and 10 bases had no gene match. Germline V gene sequence: CDR1 SGHRS, CDR2 YFSETQ. The CDR3 extends over 17 amino acids. CDR3 nucleotides: TGCGCCAGCAGCCACAGGACTAGCGGGGGGGCAAGCGATGAGCAGTTCTTC. Its protein is CASSHRTSGGASDEQFF.

The CDR3 sequence: CASRPTDRGRPGYGYTF. CDR3 DNA: TGTGCCAGCAGACCTACCGACAGGGGGCGCCCCGGGTATGGCTACACCTTC. The gene calls are TRBV5-5 and TRBJ1-2, with 10 bases lining up with TRBD1. Germline V gene sequence: CDR1 SGHKS, CDR2 YYEKEE (reference sequence). V shed 5 bases, J shed 5 bases, and the junction held 15 bases outside the gene matches. The CDR3 sequence is 17 residues long.

V and J are TRBV7-9 and TRBJ2-1, with D tentatively TRBD1 or TRBD2 (6 bases each). The germline CDR1 and CDR2 sequences are SEHNR and FQNEAQ (reference sequence). The CDR3 is 15 amino acids. Trimming removed 5 bases from V and 1 base from J, with 12 bases in between. The CDR3 DNA follows: TGTGCCAGCAGCCGAGGGGGGCTGTCCTACAATGAGCAGTTCTTC. This translates into CASSRGGLSYNEQFF.

Only one count was recorded for this clone. The chain recombines TRBV11-3 with TRBJ1-1; D not resolved. The CDR3 spans 12 residues. V was trimmed by 2 bases and J by 2 bases, leaving 3 bases between them. Germline-derived CDR1 and CDR2 are SGHNT and YENEEA. Here the CDR3 DNA reads TGTGCCAGCAGCTTACAAAACACTGAAGCTTTCTTT. Translated: CASSLQNTEAFF.

This chain links TRBV18 with TRBJ2-3; a possible D gene is TRBD2 (5 bases). This CDR3 region has 14 residues. The V end was cut by 3 bases, the J end by 6 bases, with 13 bases between. The germline V gene encodes CDR1 KGHSH and CDR2 LQKENI. The CDR3 reads CASSPDFGEDTQYF. The CDR3 nucleotides read TGTGCCAGCTCACCCGATTTTGGGGAGGATACGCAGTATTTT.

The genes are TRBV3-1 (or the pseudogene TRBV3-2) and TRBJ2-7, with TRBD2 matching over 11 bases. Germline assignment: CDR1 LGHDT and CDR2 YNNKEL (reference sequence). V shed 4 bases, J shed 2 bases, and the junction held 7 bases outside the gene matches. The CDR3 is 16 amino acids. The CDR3 DNA reads TGTGCCAGCAGCCTGGCTAGCGGGGGGCCAGCCTACGAGCAGTACTTC. Its protein is CASSLASGGPAYEQYF.

The chain employs TRBV29-1 and TRBJ2-1; D tentatively reads TRBD1 or TRBD2 (5 bases each). Trimming cost V 5 bases and J 6 bases, with 14 bases left between them. In germline, CDR1 is SQVTM, CDR2 ANQGSEA. CDR3 length equals 13 residues. The CDR3 region has the DNA TGCAGCGTTTCTTGGGGGATCCTCAATGAGCAGTTCTTC. This translates into CSVSWGILNEQFF.

The chain links TRBV4-1 to TRBJ1-1; 7 positions match TRBD1. This CDR3 has 13 amino acids. After removal of 3 bases from V and 5 bases from J, the junction contained 3 bases not matched to a gene. CDR1 is MGHRA, CDR2 YSYEKL, per germline. Written as DNA, the CDR3 is TGCGCCAGCAGCCAGACAGGGTGGACTGAAGCTTTCTTT. Translated, it gives CASSQTGWTEAFF.

V gene TRBV27 combines with J gene TRBJ1-5; 7 positions agree with TRBD1. The CDR3 covers 17 residues. The J segment lost 7 bases and the V segment lost 5 bases, leaving 17 bases of the junction unmatched. Germline assignment: CDR1 MNHEY and CDR2 SMNVEV (reference sequence). The CDR3 bases are TGTGCCAGCAGTCCCCTCGGCAGGGGGAGGGTTGAGCAGCCCCAGCATTTT. Translation: CASSPLGRGRVEQPQHF.

The chain employs TRBV30 and TRBJ1-2, with D unclear. This CDR3 is 12 amino acids long. V shed 0 bases and J shed 1 base, with 3 bases lying between them. CDR1 is GTSNPN and CDR2 is SVGIG in the germline V gene (reference sequence). CDR3 loop: CAWSVLNYGYTF. The CDR3 DNA reads as TGTGCCTGGAGTGTACTTAACTATGGCTACACCTTC.

The V and J genes are TRBV5-1 and TRBJ1-2; 7 bases agree with TRBD1. Trimming removed 6 bases from V and 4 bases from J; junction bases left unmatched: 6. Germline CDR1 reads SGHRS; CDR2 reads YFSETQ. The length of the CDR3 is 13 residues. The CDR3 reads CASTRTGTYGYTF. CDR3 in DNA: TGCGCCAGCACGAGGACAGGAACCTATGGCTACACCTTC. Complete variable domain (other parts from reference TRBV5-1 and TRBJ1-2): KAGVTQTPRYLIKTRGQQVTLSCSPISGHRSVSWYQQTPGQGLQFLFEYFSETQRNKGNFPGRFSGRQFSNSRSEMNVSTLELGDSALYLCASTRTGTYGYTFGSGTRLTVV.